Below are 10 T cell receptor beta chains sequenced from a single sample in a study of T cells in Graves' hyperthyroidism and ophthalmopathy. It was RNA transcripts that yielded the amplified TCR beta CDR3 regions. The TCR CDR3 first-round RT-PCR relied on the HTBI primer set. Via MiXCR, TCRdb re-called the multiplex PCR reads, giving one row per CDR3 protein. The table includes about 360,000 distinct CDR3 sequences, less than 15% detected once. Sequenced: blood. These TCRs come from a woman younger than 30 with Graves' hyperthyroidism.

Many counts were recorded for this clonotype. The rearrangement uses TRBV28 and TRBJ2-7, with unresolved D. The V and J ends lost 1 base and 3 bases respectively, with 10 bases between them. CDR1 is MDHEN, CDR2 SYDVKM, per germline. The CDR3 is 14 residues long. The CDR3 coding sequence is TGTGCCAGCAGTTTATCGCCCCCGGGCTACGAGCAGTACTTC. It encodes CASSLSPPGYEQYF.

Many counts were recorded for this clonotype. This chain uses TRBV28 with TRBJ2-1, with TRBD2 matching 9 bases. Germline loops: CDR1 MDHEN, CDR2 SYDVKM. This CDR3 region has 15 residues. V was clipped by 8 bases and J by 2 bases; unmatched bases: 7. The CDR3 reads CASLAREGPYNEQFF. DNA for the CDR3: TGTGCCAGCCTTGCGCGGGAGGGTCCCTACAATGAGCAGTTCTTC.

The table lists this clonotype with a few counts. The rearrangement uses TRBV29-1 and TRBJ1-2; no clear D gene. The CDR3 is 14 residues long. Germline V gene sequence: CDR1 SQVTM, CDR2 ANQGSEA. V shed 4 bases and J shed 5 bases, with 17 bases lying between them. This CDR3 is CSVVSSGGRYGYTF. The CDR3 DNA is TGCAGCGTTGTCTCTTCCGGAGGGAGATATGGCTACACCTTC.

This clonotype has ten or more counts. CDR3 coding DNA: TGTGCCAGCAGTTTAGCTTCGGGACTAGCGGGCTCCTACGAGCAGTACTTC. This sequence encodes CASSLASGLAGSYEQYF. The chain couples TRBV12-3 or TRBV12-4 to TRBJ2-7; 12 nucleotides agree with TRBD2. After removal of 0 bases from V and 0 bases from J, the junction contained 3 bases not matched to a gene. The CDR3 extends over 17 amino acids.

With regard to this clonotype: A clone one base away is much larger, so this may be a read error. This chain links TRBV5-1 with TRBJ1-1, with D unresolved. V lost 2 bases, J lost 1 base, and 12 bases lay in between. This CDR3 has 15 residues. Germline CDR1 SGHRS, CDR2 YFSETQ. The chain's CDR3 is CASSFYDARNTEAFF. DNA of the CDR3: TGCGCCAGCAGCTTCTATGACGCCCGGAACACTGAAGCTTTCTTT.

This clonotype was counted at least ten times. This chain joins TRBV19 and TRBJ1-2, with 10 bases that match TRBD1. Trimming took 7 bases from V and 6 from J; bases not matched to a gene: 8. The CDR3 covers 14 residues. CDR1 is LNHDA, CDR2 SQIVND, per germline (reference sequence). The CDR3: CASTFSGTGDGYTF. As DNA, the CDR3 is TGTGCCAGTACCTTCTCCGGGACAGGGGATGGCTACACCTTC.

This clonotype was picked up many times. The genes are TRBV7-9 and TRBJ2-1; 7 positions agree with TRBD2. CDR1 SEHNR and CDR2 FQNEAQ come from the germline V gene (reference sequence). The CDR3 extends over 15 amino acids. J was trimmed by 5 bases and V by 5 bases; bases with no gene match: 9. CDR3 residues: CASSRGRERNNEQFF. In DNA form, the CDR3 reads TGTGCCAGCAGCCGTGGGCGGGAGCGAAACAATGAGCAGTTCTTC. Based on the CDR3 plus reference TRBV7-9 and TRBJ2-1, the full variable domain is DTGVSQNPRHKITKRGQNVTFRCDPISEHNRLYWYRQTLGQGPEFLTYFQNEAQLEKSRLLSDRFSAERPKGSFSTLEIQRTEQGDSAMYLCASSRGRERNNEQFFGPGTRLTVL.

This clonotype was seen repeatedly, ten times or more. The chain joins TRBV28 to TRBJ2-5; D is possibly TRBD1 (5 bases). This CDR3 is 16 amino acids long. Germline V lookup: CDR1 MDHEN, CDR2 SYDVKM. V lost 5 bases to trimming and J lost 2 bases, with 18 bases between them. The CDR3 protein is CASSLGRTWTQETQYF. The DNA for the CDR3 is TGTGCCAGCAGTCTAGGTCGGACGTGGACACAAGAGACCCAGTACTTC.

This clonotype has ten or more counts. The chain is built from TRBV20-1 and TRBJ2-1; 7 bases align to TRBD2. The germline V gene encodes CDR1 DFQATT and CDR2 SNEGSKA (reference sequence). The CDR3 covers 16 residues. Unmatched junction bases numbered 17, after V lost 5 bases and J lost 7 bases. The CDR3 sequence: CSAARLAGAIGNEQFF. CDR3 sequence (DNA): TGCAGTGCTGCCCGACTAGCCGGAGCGATCGGTAATGAGCAGTTCTTC.

This clonotype appeared many times. The chain carries TRBV15 and TRBJ2-1; TRBD2 is a possible D gene (6 bases). This CDR3 comprises 14 residues. Germline loops: CDR1 LNHNV, CDR2 YYDKDF (reference sequence). With 2 bases removed from V and 7 bases from J, the gap between germline ends came to 12 bases. The chain's CDR3 is CATSRLGTANEQFF. The CDR3 DNA follows: TGTGCCACCAGCAGATTGGGGACTGCTAATGAGCAGTTCTTC.